The 18 T cell receptor beta chains below come from one sample, sequenced in a study of blood T cell repertoires in COVID-19. The assay was immunoSEQ multiplex PCR, and TCRdb's table has in-frame clones only and misses some. The data contain 95,000 to 100,000 clones, 70% to 90% of them singletons. Material: peripheral blood. The receptor source for this set is a human donor with COVID-19, enrolled during active disease. The donor label of this sample is uncertain.

The chain combines TRBV6-5 with TRBJ1-4; D gene ambiguous. With 4 bases removed from V and 12 bases from J, the gap between germline ends came to 18 bases. Germline CDR1 is MNHEY and CDR2 is SVGAGI. The CDR3 has 14 residues. DNA of the CDR3: TGTGCCAGCAGTTCCCCGACAAAACTAGGTGAACTGTTTTTT. Protein: CASSSPTKLGELFF.

The rearrangement joins TRBV10-3 to TRBJ2-2, with D hard to call. V gave up 1 base and J gave up 2 bases, with 11 bases separating them. Looked up from germline, CDR1 is ENHRY and CDR2 is SYGVKD. The CDR3 length is 16 residues. CDR3: CAISEFELENTGELFF. DNA of the CDR3: TGTGCCATCAGTGAGTTTGAGCTCGAAAACACCGGGGAGCTGTTTTTT.

The chain employs TRBV6-7 and TRBJ2-7, with a possible D match to TRBD2 (5 bases). TRBV6-7 is labeled an ORF, and its function is uncertain. V was shortened by 5 bases and J by 0 bases, with 11 bases between the two germline ends. The CDR3 has 14 amino acids. The CDR3 is CASSPRGSSYEQYF. In DNA form, the CDR3 reads TGTGCCAGCAGTCCCCGGGGTAGCTCCTACGAGCAGTACTTC.

V is TRBV30 and J is TRBJ1-6; D possibly corresponds to TRBD1 (5 bases). Trimming removed 1 base from V and 5 bases from J, with 21 bases in between. The germline V gene has CDR1 GTSNPN and CDR2 SVGIG (reference sequence). The CDR3 extends over 18 amino acids. In DNA, the CDR3 is TGTGCCTGGAGTGGGACTAGAAGCCTGGGGGTTAATAATTCACCCCTCCACTTT. Translating gives CAWSGTRSLGVNNSPLHF.

The V call is TRBV9, the J call TRBJ1-1; TRBD1 might be the D (5 bases). In germline, CDR1 is SGDLS, CDR2 YYNGEE. CDR3 length equals 15 residues. V was cut by 4 bases and J by 4 bases, with 17 bases left in between. CDR3 nucleotide sequence: TGTGCCAGCAGCCCCTACGGGACTCCTTTCACTGAAGCTTTCTTT. This sequence encodes CASSPYGTPFTEAFF.

The gene calls are TRBV11-2 and TRBJ1-1; D gene unclear. This CDR3 contains 13 residues. V lost 3 bases to trimming and J lost 5 bases, with 10 bases between them. Germline V gives CDR1 SGHAT, CDR2 FQNNGV. CDR3 residues: CASSFGEETEAFF. As DNA, the CDR3 is TGTGCCAGCAGCTTCGGGGAGGAGACTGAAGCTTTCTTT.

This chain links TRBV19 with TRBJ1-5, with a possible D match to TRBD1 (6 bases). This CDR3 has 17 amino acids. The germline CDR1 and CDR2 sequences are LNHDA and SQIVND (reference sequence). Trimming stripped 3 bases from V and 7 bases from J, with 22 bases between. CDR3 region: CASSIGFRGASLQPQHF. The CDR3 DNA follows: TGTGCCAGTAGTATTGGATTTCGGGGGGCGTCTTTGCAGCCCCAGCATTTT. The full variable domain, in which reference TRBV19 and TRBJ1-5 provide the parts outside the CDR3, is DGGITQSPKYLFRKEGQNVTLSCEQNLNHDAMYWYRQDPGQGLRLIYYSQIVNDFQKGDIAEGYSVSREKKESFPLTVTSAQKNPTAFYLCASSIGFRGASLQPQHFGDGTRLSIL.

This clone is categorized as medium-sized. The rearrangement uses TRBV7-2 and TRBJ2-3; 8 bases agree with TRBD1. The CDR3 is made up of 15 amino acids. Germline CDR1 is SGHTA and CDR2 is FQGNSA. V dropped 2 bases and J dropped 1; count of bases not matched to a gene: 2. The CDR3 sequence: CASSLQDRGTDTQYF. The CDR3 DNA sequence: TGTGCCAGCAGCTTACAGGACAGGGGCACAGATACGCAGTATTTT.

The V gene is TRBV6-5, the J gene TRBJ2-1, with D maybe TRBD1 (6 bases). The length of the CDR3 is 15 residues. The germline V and J ends were trimmed by 5 bases and 0 bases, with 11 bases remaining between them. The V gene's germline CDR1 is MNHEY and CDR2 SVGAGI. DNA for the CDR3: TGTGCCAGCAGTATAGCAGGGGTCTCCTACAATGAGCAGTTCTTC. This translates into CASSIAGVSYNEQFF.

The J gene is TRBJ1-5, the V gene TRBV18, with 7 bases identical to TRBD1. The ends lost 4 bases at V and 2 bases at J; junction bases unmatched: 2. The CDR3 has 14 residues. Germline V lookup: CDR1 KGHSH, CDR2 LQKENI. The CDR3 DNA is TGTGCCAGCTCACAGGGGGCGGGCAATCAGCCCCAGCATTTT. Its protein product is CASSQGAGNQPQHF.

The genes are TRBV19 and TRBJ1-1; D gene unclear. CDR3 length equals 14 residues. The V gene's germline CDR1 is LNHDA and CDR2 SQIVND (reference sequence). V lost 5 bases, J lost 1 base, and 11 bases lay in between. The CDR3 sequence is CASSPQTGNTEAFF. CDR3 nucleotides: TGTGCCAGTAGTCCTCAGACTGGGAACACTGAAGCTTTCTTT.

The genes are TRBV19 and TRBJ1-5; no firm D call. Trimming removed 2 bases from V and 0 bases from J, with 11 bases in between. This CDR3 has 16 amino acids. CDR1 is LNHDA, CDR2 SQIVND, per germline (reference sequence). CDR3 nucleotide sequence: TGTGCCAGTAGTATAAGAGAGGGCTATAGCAATCAGCCCCAGCATTTT. It specifies CASSIREGYSNQPQHF.

The V and J genes are TRBV2 and TRBJ2-7, with 10 bases aligning to TRBD1. CDR3 size: 14 residues. Germline V lookup: CDR1 SNHLY, CDR2 FYNNEI. V shed 7 bases and J 4 bases; nucleotides not matched to a gene: 7. The CDR3 DNA is TGTGCCAGCACCCAGGACAGGGGGTTTTACGAGCAGTACTTC. Encoded protein: CASTQDRGFYEQYF.

The chain has TRBV18 and TRBJ2-7, with 9 bases fitting TRBD2. Germline CDR1 reads KGHSH; CDR2 reads LQKENI. The CDR3 spans 15 residues. The junction had 7 bases not matched to a gene; V was cut back by 3 bases and J by 4 bases. DNA of the CDR3: TGTGCCAGCTCACCGATAGCGGGAGATACTTACGAGCAGTACTTC. Protein: CASSPIAGDTYEQYF.

The chain is built from TRBV2 and TRBJ1-3, with D perhaps matching TRBD1 (5 bases). Germline V CDR1 and CDR2: SNHLY, FYNNEI. This CDR3 is 15 amino acids long. V dropped 6 bases and J dropped 2 bases, with 14 bases sitting between them. The DNA for the CDR3 is TGTGCCAGCAGCGCAGGTCGGGGGGCTGGAAACACCATATATTTT. Translation: CASSAGRGAGNTIYF.

The V call is TRBV5-1, the J call TRBJ2-2; D possibly corresponds to TRBD2 (6 bases). Germline V gene lookup returns CDR1 SGHRS and CDR2 YFSETQ. Trimming pared 7 bases from V and 5 bases from J, leaving 15 bases between. This CDR3 has 14 amino acids. The CDR3, as DNA: TGCGCCAGCCAAGGACACGGAGGGACCGGGGAGCTGTTTTTT. Its protein is CASQGHGGTGELFF.

The chain combines TRBV29-1 with TRBJ2-7; D remains unclear. The CDR3 extends over 14 amino acids. The V end lost 3 bases, the J end lost 1 base, and 13 bases lay between the germline ends. Germline V gene lookup returns CDR1 SQVTM and CDR2 ANQGSEA. CDR3 region: CSVEVGSGSYEQYF. DNA of the CDR3: TGCAGCGTTGAGGTGGGCAGTGGGTCCTACGAGCAGTACTTC.

This chain connects TRBV5-6 to TRBJ2-7, with TRBD2 identical over 10 bases. V shed 4 bases, J shed 5 bases, and the junction held 6 bases outside the gene matches. This CDR3 spans 14 amino acids. The V gene's germline CDR1 is SGHDT and CDR2 YYEEEE. The CDR3 DNA reads TGTGCCAGCAGCGTTAGCGGGGGGACCCACGAGCAGTACTTC. Amino acid sequence: CASSVSGGTHEQYF.